The next 3 T cell receptor beta chains were all read from a single sample in a study of blood T cell repertoires in COVID-19. Libraries were prepared by immunoSEQ multiplex PCR; TCRdb keeps only in-frame clonotypes and omits some of them. The repertoire has around 150,000 clones, around 80% of them found once; the top ten carry around 19%. Sequencing used peripheral blood. Receptor source: a woman older than 75 with acute or convalescent COVID-19.

This clone occurred a few times. The chain carries TRBV15 and TRBJ2-1; D is unresolved. Germline V gene lookup returns CDR1 LNHNV and CDR2 YYDKDF (reference sequence). Trimming pared 11 bases from V and 0 bases from J, leaving 14 bases between. This CDR3 spans 14 amino acids. In DNA form, the CDR3 reads TGTGCCGCCTATAGCCGTAGCTCCTACAATGAGCAGTTCTTC. This translates into CAAYSRSSYNEQFF.

CDR3 sequence: CASSLAGGDEQYF. DNA of the CDR3: TGTGCCAGCAGCTTAGCGGGGGGGGACGAGCAGTACTTC. The V call is TRBV7-9, the J call TRBJ2-7, with 7 bases that match TRBD2. The V gene's germline CDR1 is SEHNR and CDR2 FQNEAQ (reference sequence). CDR3 size: 13 residues. Trimming removed 0 bases from V and 5 bases from J; junction bases left unmatched: 1.

With respect to this clone: One end of the junction does not line up with germline, which may come from a read error. V gene TRBV5-6 combines with J gene TRBJ2-3; 8 bases match TRBD1. CDR1 and CDR2 (germline): SGHDT, YYEEEE. CDR3 length: 14 amino acids. In DNA form, the CDR3 reads TGTGCCAGCAGCTTCGGGACAGGCACAAATACGCAGTATTTT. Translating gives CASSFGTGTNTQYF.